Listed below are T cell receptor beta chains from one sample, sequenced in a study of identical twins. In TCRdb, the 5' RACE reads were re-called with MiXCR into one record per CDR3 protein. The top ten clones hold around 2.1% of a sample with fewer than 350,000 distinct CDR3 sequences, less than 9% of them seen once. The data also belong to a second study, concerning yellow fever vaccine responses in identical twins.

Sample: memory (CD45RO+) T cells sorted from blood. The origin of the receptors is a woman in her late teens or twenties in good health. CDR3s include the opening cysteine and the closing phenylalanine or tryptophan. D genes are given only for firm matches. Clone size is given for some rows only: seen once, a few or many times, or a class if the clone is expanded.

j_call | clone_size | v_call | d_call | cdr3_aa | cdr3_nt
TRBJ2-2 | - | TRBV5-1 | TRBD1 | CASTPGTGVPGELFF | TGCGCCAGCACTCCCGGGACAGGGGTACCCGGGGAGCTGTTTTTT
TRBJ1-5 | many | TRBV27 | - | CASSILNQPQHF | TGTGCCAGCAGTATCCTCAATCAGCCCCAGCATTTT
TRBJ1-1 | few | TRBV6-1 | - | CASSDWGGAALTAFF | TGTGCCAGCAGTGATTGGGGGGGGGCGGCCCTGACCGCTTTCTTT
TRBJ2-1 | many | TRBV10-3 | TRBD1 | CAISESWPGQGANEQFF | TGTGCCATCAGTGAGTCGTGGCCGGGACAGGGGGCAAATGAGCAGTTCTTC
TRBJ2-6 | many | TRBV7-8 | - | CASSSKGGVSTYSGANVLTF | TGTGCCAGCAGCTCAAAGGGGGGGGTCTCCACTTACTCTGGGGCCAACGTCCTGACTTTC
TRBJ2-2 | few | TRBV6-5 | - | CASSYLGRRNTGELFF | TGTGCCAGCAGTTACCTAGGCAGGCGGAACACCGGGGAGCTGTTTTTT
TRBJ1-1 | medium-sized | TRBV12-3/TRBV12-4 | - | CASSLDRRVNTEAFF | TGTGCCAGCAGTTTGGACCGCCGGGTGAACACTGAAGCTTTCTTT
TRBJ2-5 | few | TRBV20-1 | TRBD2 | CSAPTSGPWSQYF | TGCAGTGCTCCTACTAGCGGCCCGTGGTCCCAGTACTTC
TRBJ1-6 | many | TRBV7-9 | TRBD1 | CANGPKRAGGRNSPLHF | TGTGCCAACGGTCCCAAGAGGGCAGGGGGACGCAATTCACCCCTCCACTTT
TRBJ2-7 | - | TRBV20-1 | TRBD2 | CSASASSGRLYEQYF | TGCAGTGCTAGCGCCTCTAGCGGGCGCCTCTACGAGCAGTACTTC
TRBJ2-7 | - | TRBV27 | TRBD2 | CASSLIAGPTYEQYF | TGTGCCAGCAGTTTAATAGCGGGACCTACCTACGAGCAGTACTTC
TRBJ2-1 | many | TRBV12-3/TRBV12-4 | TRBD2 | CASSPSGSFRIF | TGTGCCAGCAGTCCTAGCGGGAGCTTCAGGATCTTC
TRBJ1-2 | - | TRBV29-1 | - | CSVEGRAGLYGYTF | TGCAGCGTTGAAGGAAGGGCAGGGCTATATGGCTACACCTTC
TRBJ2-7 | many | TRBV11-3 | - | CASSQTGPYEQYF | TGTGCCAGCAGCCAAACGGGGCCCTACGAGCAGTACTTC